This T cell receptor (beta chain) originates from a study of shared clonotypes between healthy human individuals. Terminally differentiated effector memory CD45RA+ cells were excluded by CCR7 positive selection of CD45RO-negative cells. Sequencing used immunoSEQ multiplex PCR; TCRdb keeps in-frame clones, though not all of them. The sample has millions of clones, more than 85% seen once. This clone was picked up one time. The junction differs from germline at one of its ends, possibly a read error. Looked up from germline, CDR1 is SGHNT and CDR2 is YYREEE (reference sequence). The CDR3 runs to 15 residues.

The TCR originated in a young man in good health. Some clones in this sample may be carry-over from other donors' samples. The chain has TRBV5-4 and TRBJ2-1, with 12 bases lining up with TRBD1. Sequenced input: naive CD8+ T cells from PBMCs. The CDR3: CASRLGTGGRDEQFF. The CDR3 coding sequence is TGTGCCAGCAGGTTGGGGACAGGGGGCAGGGATGAGCAGTTCTTC.